The source of this T cell receptor (beta chain) is a study of T cells in Graves' hyperthyroidism and ophthalmopathy. The investigators amplified TCR beta CDR3 regions from RNA transcripts. An initial round of RT-PCR targeting the TCR CDR3 relied on the HTBI primer set. TCRdb used MiXCR to reprocess the multiplex PCR reads, holding one entry per CDR3 protein. The table lists roughly 580,000 distinct CDR3 sequences, about 15% of them singletons. Trimming at V came to 5 bases and at J to 6 bases, leaving 3 bases not matched to a gene. The CDR3 has 14 residues. CDR1 and CDR2 from the germline V gene are MNHEY and SMNVEV (reference sequence). This clonotype was seen only a few times.

Sequenced sample: blood. The TCR originated in a woman aged 30 to 39 with Graves' hyperthyroidism that later progressed to Graves' ophthalmopathy. The chain combines TRBV27 with TRBJ1-6, with 8 nucleotides matching TRBD1. DNA for the CDR3: TGTGCCAGCAGTCTGACAGGGGCTAATTCACCCCTCCACTTT. This translates into CASSLTGANSPLHF.